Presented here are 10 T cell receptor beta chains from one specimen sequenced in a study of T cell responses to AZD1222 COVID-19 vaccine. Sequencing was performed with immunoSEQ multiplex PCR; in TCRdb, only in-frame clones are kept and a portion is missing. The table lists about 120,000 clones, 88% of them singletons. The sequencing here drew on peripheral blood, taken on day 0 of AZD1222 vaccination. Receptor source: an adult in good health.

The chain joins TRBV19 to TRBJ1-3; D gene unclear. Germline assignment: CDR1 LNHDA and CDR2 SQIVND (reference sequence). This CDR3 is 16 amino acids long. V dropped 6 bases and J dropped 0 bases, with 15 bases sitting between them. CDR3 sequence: CASRLNRVGSGNTIYF. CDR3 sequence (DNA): TGTGCCAGTAGGCTCAATCGCGTCGGCTCTGGAAACACCATATATTTT.

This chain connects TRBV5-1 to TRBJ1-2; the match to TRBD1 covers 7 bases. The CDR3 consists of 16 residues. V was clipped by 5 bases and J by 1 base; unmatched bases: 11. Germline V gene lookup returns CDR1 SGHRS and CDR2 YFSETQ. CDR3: CASSRDSESINYGYTF. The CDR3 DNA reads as TGCGCCAGCAGTCGGGACAGCGAGTCAATTAACTATGGCTACACCTTC.

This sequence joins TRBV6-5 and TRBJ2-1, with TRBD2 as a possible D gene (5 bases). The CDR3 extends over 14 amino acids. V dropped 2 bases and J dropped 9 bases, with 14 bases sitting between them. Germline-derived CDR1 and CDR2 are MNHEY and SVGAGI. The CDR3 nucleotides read TGTGCCAGCAGTTACGGAGGCAGCCTGAGTGAGCAGTTCTTC. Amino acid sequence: CASSYGGSLSEQFF.

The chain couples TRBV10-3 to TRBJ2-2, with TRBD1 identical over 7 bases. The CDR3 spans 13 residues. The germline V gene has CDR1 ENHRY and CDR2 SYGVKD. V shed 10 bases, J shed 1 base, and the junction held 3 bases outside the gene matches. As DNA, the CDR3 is TGTGCCACTGGGACAGAGAACACCGGGGAGCTGTTTTTT. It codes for CATGTENTGELFF.

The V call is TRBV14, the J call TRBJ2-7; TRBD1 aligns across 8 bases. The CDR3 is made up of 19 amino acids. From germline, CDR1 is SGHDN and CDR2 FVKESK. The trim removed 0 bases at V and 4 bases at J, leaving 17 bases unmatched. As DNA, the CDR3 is TGTGCCAGCAGCCAAGAATCGTCTTATAGGACAGGGAGTTTGTACGAGCAGTACTTC. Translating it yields CASSQESSYRTGSLYEQYF.

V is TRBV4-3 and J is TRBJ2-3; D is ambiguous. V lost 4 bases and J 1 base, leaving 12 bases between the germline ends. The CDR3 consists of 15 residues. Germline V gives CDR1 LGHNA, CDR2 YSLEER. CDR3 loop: CASSPAQKGTDTQYF. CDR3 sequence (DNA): TGCGCCAGCAGCCCGGCTCAAAAGGGCACAGATACGCAGTATTTT.

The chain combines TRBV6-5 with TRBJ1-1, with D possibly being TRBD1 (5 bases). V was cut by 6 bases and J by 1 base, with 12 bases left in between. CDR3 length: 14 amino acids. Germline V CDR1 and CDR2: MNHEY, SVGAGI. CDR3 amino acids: CASRRGHKNTEAFF. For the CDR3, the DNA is TGTGCCAGCAGACGCGGACATAAGAACACTGAAGCTTTCTTT.

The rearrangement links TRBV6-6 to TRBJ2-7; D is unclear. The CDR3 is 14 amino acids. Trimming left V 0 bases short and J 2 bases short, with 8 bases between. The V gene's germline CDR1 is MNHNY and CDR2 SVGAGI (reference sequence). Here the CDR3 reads CASSYSSGAYEQYF. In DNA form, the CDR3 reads TGTGCCAGCAGTTACTCCTCCGGAGCCTACGAGCAGTACTTC.

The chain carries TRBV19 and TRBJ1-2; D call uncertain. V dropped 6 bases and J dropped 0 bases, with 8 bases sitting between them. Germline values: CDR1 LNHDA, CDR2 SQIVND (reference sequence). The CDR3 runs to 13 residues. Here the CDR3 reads CASRWGSNYGYTF. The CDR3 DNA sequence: TGTGCCAGTAGATGGGGTTCTAACTATGGCTACACCTTC. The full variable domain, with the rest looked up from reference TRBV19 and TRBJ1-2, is DGGITQSPKYLFRKEGQNVTLSCEQNLNHDAMYWYRQDPGQGLRLIYYSQIVNDFQKGDIAEGYSVSREKKESFPLTVTSAQKNPTAFYLCASRWGSNYGYTFGSGTRLTVV.

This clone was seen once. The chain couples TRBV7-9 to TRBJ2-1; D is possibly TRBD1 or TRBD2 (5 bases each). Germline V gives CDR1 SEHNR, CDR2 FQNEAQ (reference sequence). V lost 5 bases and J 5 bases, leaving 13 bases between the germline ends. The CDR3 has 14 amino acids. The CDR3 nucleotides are TGTGCCAGCAGCCTCGGGACCCATGACAATGAGCAGTTCTTC. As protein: CASSLGTHDNEQFF.